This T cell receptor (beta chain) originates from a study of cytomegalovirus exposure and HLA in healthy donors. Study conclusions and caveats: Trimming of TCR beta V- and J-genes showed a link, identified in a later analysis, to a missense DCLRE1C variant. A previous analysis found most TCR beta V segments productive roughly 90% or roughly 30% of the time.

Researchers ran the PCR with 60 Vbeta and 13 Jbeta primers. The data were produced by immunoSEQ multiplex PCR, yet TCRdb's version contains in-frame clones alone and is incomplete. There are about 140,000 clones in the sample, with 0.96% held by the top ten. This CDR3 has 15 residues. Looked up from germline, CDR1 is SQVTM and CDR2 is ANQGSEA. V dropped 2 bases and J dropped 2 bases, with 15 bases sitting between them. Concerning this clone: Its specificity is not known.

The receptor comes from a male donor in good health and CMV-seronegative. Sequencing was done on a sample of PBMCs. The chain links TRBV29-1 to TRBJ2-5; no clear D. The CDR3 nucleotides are TGCAGCGTTGAAACCCTTCTAGATGTGCAAGAGACCCAGTACTTC. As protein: CSVETLLDVQETQYF.